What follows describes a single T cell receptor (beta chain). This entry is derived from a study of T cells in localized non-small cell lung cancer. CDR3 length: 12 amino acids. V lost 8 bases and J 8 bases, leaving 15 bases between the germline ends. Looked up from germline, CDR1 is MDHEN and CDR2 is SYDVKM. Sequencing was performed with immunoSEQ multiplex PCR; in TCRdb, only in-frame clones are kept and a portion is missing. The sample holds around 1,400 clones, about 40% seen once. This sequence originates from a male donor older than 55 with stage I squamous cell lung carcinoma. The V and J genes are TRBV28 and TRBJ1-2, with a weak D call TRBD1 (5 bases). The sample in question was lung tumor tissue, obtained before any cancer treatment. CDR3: CASDGRGLGYTF. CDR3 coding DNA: TGTGCCAGCGATGGGAGGGGTTTGGGCTACACCTTC.